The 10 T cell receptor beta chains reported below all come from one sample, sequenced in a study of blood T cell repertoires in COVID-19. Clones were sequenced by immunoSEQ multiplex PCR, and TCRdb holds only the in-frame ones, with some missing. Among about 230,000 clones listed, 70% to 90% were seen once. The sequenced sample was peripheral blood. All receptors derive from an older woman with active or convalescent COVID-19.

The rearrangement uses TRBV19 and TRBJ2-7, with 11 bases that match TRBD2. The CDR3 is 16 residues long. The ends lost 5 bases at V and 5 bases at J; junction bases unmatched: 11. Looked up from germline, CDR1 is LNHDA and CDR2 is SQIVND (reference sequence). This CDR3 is CASSYSGRAVSHEQYF. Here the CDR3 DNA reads TGTGCCAGTAGTTATAGCGGGAGGGCCGTATCCCACGAGCAGTACTTC. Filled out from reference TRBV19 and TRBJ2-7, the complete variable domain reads DGGITQSPKYLFRKEGQNVTLSCEQNLNHDAMYWYRQDPGQGLRLIYYSQIVNDFQKGDIAEGYSVSREKKESFPLTVTSAQKNPTAFYLCASSYSGRAVSHEQYFGPGTRLTVT.

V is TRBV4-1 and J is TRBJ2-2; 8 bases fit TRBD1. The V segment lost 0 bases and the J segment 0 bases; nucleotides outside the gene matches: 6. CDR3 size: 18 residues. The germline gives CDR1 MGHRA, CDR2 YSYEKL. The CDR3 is CASSQEPGDRSNTGELFF. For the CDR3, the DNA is TGCGCCAGCAGCCAAGAACCCGGGGACAGGTCGAACACCGGGGAGCTGTTTTTT.

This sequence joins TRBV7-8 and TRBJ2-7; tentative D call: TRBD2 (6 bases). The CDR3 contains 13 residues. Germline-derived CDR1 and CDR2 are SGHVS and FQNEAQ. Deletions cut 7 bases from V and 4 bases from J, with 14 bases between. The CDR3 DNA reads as TGTGCCAGCACCTACCTGGGAGGATACGAGCAGTACTTC. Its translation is CASTYLGGYEQYF.

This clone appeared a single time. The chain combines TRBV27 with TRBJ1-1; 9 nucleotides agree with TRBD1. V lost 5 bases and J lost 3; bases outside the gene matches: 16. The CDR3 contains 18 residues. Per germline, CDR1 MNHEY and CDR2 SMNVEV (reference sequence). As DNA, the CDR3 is TGTGCCAGCAGTGCGCGAGCTACAGGGGGCAGTAGGGACACTGAAGCTTTCTTT. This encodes CASSARATGGSRDTEAFF.

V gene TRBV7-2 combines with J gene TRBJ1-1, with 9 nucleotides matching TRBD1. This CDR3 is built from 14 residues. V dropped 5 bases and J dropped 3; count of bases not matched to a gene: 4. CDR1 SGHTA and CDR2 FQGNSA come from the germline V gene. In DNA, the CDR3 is TGTGCCAGCAGCCTTCGGACAGGGGACACTGAAGCTTTCTTT. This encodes CASSLRTGDTEAFF.

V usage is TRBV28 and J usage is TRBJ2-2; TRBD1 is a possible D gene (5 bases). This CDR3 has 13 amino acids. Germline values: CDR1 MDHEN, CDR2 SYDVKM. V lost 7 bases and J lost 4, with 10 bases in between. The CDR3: CASTLTATGELFF. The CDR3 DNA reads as TGTGCCAGCACCCTGACAGCCACCGGGGAGCTGTTTTTT.

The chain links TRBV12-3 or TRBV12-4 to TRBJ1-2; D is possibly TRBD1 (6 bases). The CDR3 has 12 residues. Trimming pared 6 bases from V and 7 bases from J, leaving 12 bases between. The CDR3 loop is CASRSPGVGYTF. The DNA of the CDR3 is TGTGCCAGCAGGAGTCCAGGGGTTGGCTACACCTTC.

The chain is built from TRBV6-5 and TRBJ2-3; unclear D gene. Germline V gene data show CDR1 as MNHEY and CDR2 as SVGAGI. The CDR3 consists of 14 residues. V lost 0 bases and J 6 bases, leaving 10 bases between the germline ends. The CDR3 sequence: CASSYSRPVDTQYF. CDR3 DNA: TGTGCCAGCAGTTACTCGAGGCCGGTGGATACGCAGTATTTT.

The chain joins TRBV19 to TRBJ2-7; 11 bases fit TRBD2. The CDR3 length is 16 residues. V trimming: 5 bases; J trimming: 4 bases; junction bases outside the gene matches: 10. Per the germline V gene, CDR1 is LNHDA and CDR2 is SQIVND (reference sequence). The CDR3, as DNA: TGTGCCAGTAGTCATCCTAGCGGGAGGCCTCTATACGAGCAGTACTTC. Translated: CASSHPSGRPLYEQYF.

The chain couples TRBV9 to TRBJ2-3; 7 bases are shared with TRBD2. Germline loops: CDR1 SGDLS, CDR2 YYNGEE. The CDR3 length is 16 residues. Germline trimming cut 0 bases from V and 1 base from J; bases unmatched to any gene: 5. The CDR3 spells CASSVVSAGGTDTQYF. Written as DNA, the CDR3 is TGTGCCAGCAGCGTAGTGTCGGCGGGAGGCACAGATACGCAGTATTTT.